Sequencing of this T cell receptor (beta chain) was carried out in a study of CD8+CD57+ T cells in acquired aplastic anemia. Study-wide points: Between patients and controls, 25 to 30 CD8+ CDR3 sequences were found in common. Statistical testing detected no significant gap in CD8+ Simpson's diversity between patients and controls.

On this clonotype: Its target is not known.

The CDR3 has 16 amino acids. Trimming took 3 bases from V and 8 from J; bases not matched to a gene: 13. Germline V gene sequence: CDR1 SGHRS, CDR2 YFSETQ. Researchers used genomic DNA as the template to profile TCR beta VDJ and CDR3. From the reads, TCRdb called clonotypes with MiXCR, one entry per CDR3 protein. The table shows 200,000 or so distinct CDR3 sequences, with about 60% occurring only once. Patients who underwent sequencing had shown CD8+CD57+ cell expansion by flow cytometry. All participating patients were living with severe acquired aplastic anemia. This receptor was taken from a human donor with aplastic anemia. Specimen: sorted CD4+, CD8+, or CD8+CD57+ T cells (not recorded which) from PBMCs. The J gene is TRBJ1-5, the V gene TRBV5-1; 8 bases match TRBD1. CDR3 loop: CASSSGGEIAGEPQHF. CDR3 nucleotides: TGCGCCAGCAGCTCAGGGGGCGAGATAGCGGGTGAGCCCCAGCATTTT.